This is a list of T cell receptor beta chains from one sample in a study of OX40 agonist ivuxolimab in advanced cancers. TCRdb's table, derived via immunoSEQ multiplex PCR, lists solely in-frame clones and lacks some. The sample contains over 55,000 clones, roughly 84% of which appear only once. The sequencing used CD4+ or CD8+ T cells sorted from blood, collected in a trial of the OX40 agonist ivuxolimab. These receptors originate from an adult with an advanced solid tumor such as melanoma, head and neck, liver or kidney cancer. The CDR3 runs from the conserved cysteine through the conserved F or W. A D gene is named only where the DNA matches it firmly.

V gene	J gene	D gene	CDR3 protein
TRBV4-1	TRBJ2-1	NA	CASSQLRQGPSGYNEQFF
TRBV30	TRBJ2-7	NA	CAWSEINEQYF
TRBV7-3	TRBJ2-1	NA	CASSLTGGSYNEQFF
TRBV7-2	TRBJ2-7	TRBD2	CASGRGGGASYEQYF
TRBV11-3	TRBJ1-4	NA	CASSRSTNEKLFF
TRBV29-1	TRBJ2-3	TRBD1	CSAWTGSTDTQYF
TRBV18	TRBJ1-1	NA	CASSRAEGTEAFF
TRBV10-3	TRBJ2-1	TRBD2	CAISESSGRGSYNEQFF
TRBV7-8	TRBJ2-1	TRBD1	CASSLDVSRDRRGHEQFF
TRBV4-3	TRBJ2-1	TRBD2	CASSQAPYSSGSNEQFF
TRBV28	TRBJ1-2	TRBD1	CASSSKGQVYGYTF
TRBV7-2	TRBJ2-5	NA	CASSLVGGAETQYF
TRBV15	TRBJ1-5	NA	CATSRDGRTNQPQHF
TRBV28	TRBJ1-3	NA	CASSIPLLGSSGNTIYF
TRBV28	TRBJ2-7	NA	CASSLPHHPEGYF
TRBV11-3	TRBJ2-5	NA	CASSSSRGETQYF
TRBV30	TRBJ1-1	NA	CAWQQGVGGSTFF